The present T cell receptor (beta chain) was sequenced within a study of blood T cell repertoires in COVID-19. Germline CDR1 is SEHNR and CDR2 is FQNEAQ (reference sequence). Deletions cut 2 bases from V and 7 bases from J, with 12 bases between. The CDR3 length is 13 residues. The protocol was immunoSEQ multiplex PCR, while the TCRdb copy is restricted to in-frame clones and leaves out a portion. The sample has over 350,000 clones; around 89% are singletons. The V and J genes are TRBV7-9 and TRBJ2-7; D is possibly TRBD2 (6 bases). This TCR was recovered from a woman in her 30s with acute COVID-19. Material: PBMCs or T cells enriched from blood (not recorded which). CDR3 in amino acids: CASSLTTGVEQYF. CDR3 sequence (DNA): TGTGCCAGCAGCTTAACTACGGGGGTTGAGCAGTACTTC.